This T cell receptor (beta chain) was documented in a study of T cell responses to AZD1222 COVID-19 vaccine. Study observations and caveats: An increase in Spike-specific TCR breadth and depth was observed after two AZD1222 doses.

Notes on this clone: The antigen is unknown.

The data were produced by immunoSEQ multiplex PCR, yet TCRdb's version contains in-frame clones alone and is incomplete. The profile covers 95,000 to 100,000 clones, with less than 90% appearing a single time and approximately 15% taken by the ten largest. The receptor was derived from an adult in good health. Source: peripheral blood, taken on day 0 of AZD1222 vaccination.

CDR3 sequence: CASSQGDATNEKLFF. CDR3 nucleotide sequence: TGTGCCAGCAGCCAAGGGGACGCAACTAATGAAAAACTGTTTTTT. The gene calls are TRBV4-2 and TRBJ1-4, with D tentatively TRBD1 (5 bases). Germline loops: CDR1 LGHNA, CDR2 YNFKEQ. The germline V and J ends were trimmed by 1 base and 0 bases, with 6 bases remaining between them. This CDR3 contains 15 residues.